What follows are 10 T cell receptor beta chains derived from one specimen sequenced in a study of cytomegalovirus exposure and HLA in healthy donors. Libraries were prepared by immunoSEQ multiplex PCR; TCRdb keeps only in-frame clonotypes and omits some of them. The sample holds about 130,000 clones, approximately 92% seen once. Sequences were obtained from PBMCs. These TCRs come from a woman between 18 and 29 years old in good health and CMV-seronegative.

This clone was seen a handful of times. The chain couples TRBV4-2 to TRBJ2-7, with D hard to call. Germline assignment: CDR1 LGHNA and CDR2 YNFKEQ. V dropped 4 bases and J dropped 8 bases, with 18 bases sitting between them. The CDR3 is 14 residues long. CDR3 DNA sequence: TGTGCCAGCAGCCGCAGACGAACCGACTCTCAGCAGTACTTC. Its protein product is CASSRRRTDSQQYF.

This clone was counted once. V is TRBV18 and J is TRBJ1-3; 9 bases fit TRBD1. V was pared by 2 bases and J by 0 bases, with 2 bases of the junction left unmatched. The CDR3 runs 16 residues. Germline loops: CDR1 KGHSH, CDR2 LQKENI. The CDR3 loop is CASSPRTGDSGNTIYF. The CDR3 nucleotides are TGTGCCAGCTCACCAAGGACAGGGGACTCTGGAAACACCATATATTTT.

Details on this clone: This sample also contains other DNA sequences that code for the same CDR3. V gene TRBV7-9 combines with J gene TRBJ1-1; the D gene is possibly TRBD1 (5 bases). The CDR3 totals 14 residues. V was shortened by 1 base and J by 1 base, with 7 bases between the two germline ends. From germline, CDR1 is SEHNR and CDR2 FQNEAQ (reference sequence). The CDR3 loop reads CASSLVGGNTEAFF. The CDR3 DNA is TGTGCCAGCAGCTTAGTCGGGGGGAACACTGAAGCTTTCTTT.

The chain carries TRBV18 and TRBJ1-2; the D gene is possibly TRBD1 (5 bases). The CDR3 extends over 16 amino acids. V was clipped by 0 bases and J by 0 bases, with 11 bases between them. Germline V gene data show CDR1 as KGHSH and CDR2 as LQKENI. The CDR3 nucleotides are TGTGCCAGCTCACCACCTACGGCAGGGTCTAACTATGGCTACACCTTC. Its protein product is CASSPPTAGSNYGYTF.

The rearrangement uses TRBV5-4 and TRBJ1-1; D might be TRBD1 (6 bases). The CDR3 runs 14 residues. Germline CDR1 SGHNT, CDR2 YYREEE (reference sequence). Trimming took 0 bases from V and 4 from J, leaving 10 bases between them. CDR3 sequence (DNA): TGTGCCAGCAGCTTGGAACACAGGGCCACTGAAGCTTTCTTT. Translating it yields CASSLEHRATEAFF.

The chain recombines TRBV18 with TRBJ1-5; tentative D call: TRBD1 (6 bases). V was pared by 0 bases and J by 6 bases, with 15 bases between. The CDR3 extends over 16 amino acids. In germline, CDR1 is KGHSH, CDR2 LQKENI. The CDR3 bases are TGTGCCAGCTCACCACCTGAAGGGGGTCTCGGTCAGCCCCAGCATTTT. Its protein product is CASSPPEGGLGQPQHF.

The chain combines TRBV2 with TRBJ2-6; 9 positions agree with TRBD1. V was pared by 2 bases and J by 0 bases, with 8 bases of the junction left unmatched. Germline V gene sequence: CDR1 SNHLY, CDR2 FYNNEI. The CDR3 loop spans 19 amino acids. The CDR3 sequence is CASSEIGDRDPSGANVLTF. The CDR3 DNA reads TGTGCCAGCAGTGAAATTGGGGACAGGGATCCCTCTGGGGCCAACGTCCTGACTTTC.

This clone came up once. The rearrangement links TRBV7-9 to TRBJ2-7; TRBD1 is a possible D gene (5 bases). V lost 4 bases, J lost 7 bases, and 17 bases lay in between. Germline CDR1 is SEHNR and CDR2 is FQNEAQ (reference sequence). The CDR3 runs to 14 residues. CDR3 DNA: TGTGCCAGCAGCTCCGCTGACAGATCCAAAGAGCAGTACTTC. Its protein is CASSSADRSKEQYF.

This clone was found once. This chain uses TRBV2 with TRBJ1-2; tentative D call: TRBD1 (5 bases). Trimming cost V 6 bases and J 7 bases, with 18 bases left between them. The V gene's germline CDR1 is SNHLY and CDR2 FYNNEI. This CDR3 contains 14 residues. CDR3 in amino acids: CASSKLQGNGGYTF. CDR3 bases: TGTGCCAGCAGCAAACTCCAGGGTAACGGTGGCTACACCTTC.

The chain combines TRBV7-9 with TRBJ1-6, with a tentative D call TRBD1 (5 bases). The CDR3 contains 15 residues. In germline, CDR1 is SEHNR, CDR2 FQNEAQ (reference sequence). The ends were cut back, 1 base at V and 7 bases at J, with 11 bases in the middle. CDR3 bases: TGTGCCAGCAGCTTAGGTACCAGGGCAAATTCACCCCTCCACTTT. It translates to CASSLGTRANSPLHF.